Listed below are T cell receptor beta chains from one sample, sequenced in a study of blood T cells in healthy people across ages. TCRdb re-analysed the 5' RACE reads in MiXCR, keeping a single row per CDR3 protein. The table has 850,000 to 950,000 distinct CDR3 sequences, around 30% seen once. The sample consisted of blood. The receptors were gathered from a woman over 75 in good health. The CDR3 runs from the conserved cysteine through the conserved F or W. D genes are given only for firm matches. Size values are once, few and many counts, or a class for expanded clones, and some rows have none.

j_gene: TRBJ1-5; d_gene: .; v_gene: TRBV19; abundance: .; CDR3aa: CASSTGARMHF; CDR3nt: TGTGCCAGTAGTACAGGAGCTCGGATGCATTTT
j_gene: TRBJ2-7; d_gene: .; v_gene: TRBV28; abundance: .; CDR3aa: CASSLKGHEQYF; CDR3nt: TGTGCCAGCAGCCTAAAGGGCCACGAGCAGTACTTC
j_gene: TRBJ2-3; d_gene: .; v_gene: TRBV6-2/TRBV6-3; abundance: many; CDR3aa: CASSYSRSGRITDTQYF; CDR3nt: TGTGCCAGCAGTTACTCGAGAAGCGGCCGGATCACAGATACGCAGTATTTT
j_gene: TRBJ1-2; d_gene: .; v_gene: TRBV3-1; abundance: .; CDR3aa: CASSQYRQVNYGYTF; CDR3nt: TGTGCCAGCAGCCAATACCGACAGGTTAACTATGGCTACACCTTC
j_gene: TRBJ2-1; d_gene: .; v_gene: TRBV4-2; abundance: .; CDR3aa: CASSRPGNNEQFF; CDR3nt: TGTGCCAGCAGCCGACCCGGTAACAATGAGCAGTTCTTC
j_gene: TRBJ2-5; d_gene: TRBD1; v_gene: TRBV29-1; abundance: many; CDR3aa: CSSRDREETQYF; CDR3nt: TGCAGCTCGCGGGACAGGGAAGAGACCCAGTACTTC
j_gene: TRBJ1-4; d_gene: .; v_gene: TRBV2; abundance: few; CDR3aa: CASTPVLGGSEKLFF; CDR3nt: TGTGCCAGCACCCCGGTGCTTGGGGGCTCTGAAAAACTGTTTTTT
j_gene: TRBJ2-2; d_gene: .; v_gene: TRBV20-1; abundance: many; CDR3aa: CSARGRNTGELFF; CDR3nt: TGCAGTGCTAGGGGCAGGAACACCGGGGAGCTGTTTTTT
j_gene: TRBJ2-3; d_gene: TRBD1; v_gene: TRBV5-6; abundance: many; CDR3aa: CASSLDRGLDTQYF; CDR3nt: TGTGCCAGCAGCTTGGACAGGGGGCTCGATACGCAGTATTTT
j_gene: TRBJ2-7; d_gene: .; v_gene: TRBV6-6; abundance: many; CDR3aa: CASTSTGVTYEQYF; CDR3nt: TGTGCCAGCACCTCGACAGGTGTAACCTACGAGCAGTACTTC
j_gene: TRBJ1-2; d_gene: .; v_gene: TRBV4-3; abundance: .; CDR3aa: CASSQAQGSNYGYTF; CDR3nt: TGCGCCAGCAGCCAAGCCCAGGGGTCCAACTATGGCTACACCTTC
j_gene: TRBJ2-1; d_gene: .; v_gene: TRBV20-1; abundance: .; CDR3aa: CSARGATPEQFF; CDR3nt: TGCAGTGCTAGAGGAGCAACCCCTGAGCAGTTCTTC
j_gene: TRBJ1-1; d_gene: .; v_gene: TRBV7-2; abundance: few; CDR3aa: CASASRRGGNTEAFF; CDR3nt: TGTGCCAGCGCTTCCCGCCGAGGGGGGAACACTGAAGCTTTCTTT
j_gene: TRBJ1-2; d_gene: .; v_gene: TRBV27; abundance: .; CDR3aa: CASSLSPQTFARGNYGYTF; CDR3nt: TGTGCCAGCAGTTTATCGCCTCAGACGTTTGCTAGGGGCAACTATGGCTACACCTTC
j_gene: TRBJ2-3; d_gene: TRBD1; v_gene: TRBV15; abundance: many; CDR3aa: CATSGQGRGDTQYF; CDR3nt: TGTGCCACCAGCGGACAGGGAAGAGGAGATACGCAGTATTTT
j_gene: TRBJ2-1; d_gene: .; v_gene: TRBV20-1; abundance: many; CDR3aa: CSAPFYRDTGIYNEQFF; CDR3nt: TGCAGTGCCCCCTTCTACCGGGACACCGGAATTTACAATGAGCAGTTCTTC
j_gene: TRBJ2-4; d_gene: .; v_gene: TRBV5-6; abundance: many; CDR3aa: CASSPPGLWGAKNIQYF; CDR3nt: TGTGCCAGCAGCCCACCGGGCCTCTGGGGAGCCAAAAACATTCAGTACTTC
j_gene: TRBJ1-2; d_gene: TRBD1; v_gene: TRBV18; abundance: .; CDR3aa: CASSPPTGPVRNGYTF; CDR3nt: TGTGCCAGCTCACCCCCGACAGGGCCCGTAAGGAATGGCTACACCTTC
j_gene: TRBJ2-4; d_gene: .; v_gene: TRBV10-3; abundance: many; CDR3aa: CAISGGRGQSNIQYF; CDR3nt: TGTGCCATCAGTGGGGGGCGGGGACAGTCAAACATTCAGTACTTC
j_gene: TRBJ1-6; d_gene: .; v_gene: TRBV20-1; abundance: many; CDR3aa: CSARIPVGGSYNSPLHF; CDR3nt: TGCAGTGCTAGAATACCGGTGGGGGGCTCCTATAATTCACCCCTCCACTTT
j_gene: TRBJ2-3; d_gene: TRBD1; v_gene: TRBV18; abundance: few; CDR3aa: CASSPWAGGADTQYF; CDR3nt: TGTGCCAGCTCACCATGGGCAGGGGGCGCGGATACGCAGTATTTT
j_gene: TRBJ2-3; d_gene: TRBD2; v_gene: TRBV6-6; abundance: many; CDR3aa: CASSFARAGGTDTQYF; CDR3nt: TGTGCCAGCAGTTTTGCCAGAGCGGGAGGCACAGATACGCAGTATTTT
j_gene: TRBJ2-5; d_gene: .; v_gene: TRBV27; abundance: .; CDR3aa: CASSLGGGGQTQYF; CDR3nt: TGTGCCAGCAGTTTGGGAGGGGGGGGACAGACCCAGTACTTC
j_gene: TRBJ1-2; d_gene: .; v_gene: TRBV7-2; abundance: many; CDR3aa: CASSDEGGAGYGYTF; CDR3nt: TGTGCCAGCAGCGATGAGGGGGGGGCAGGCTATGGCTACACCTTC
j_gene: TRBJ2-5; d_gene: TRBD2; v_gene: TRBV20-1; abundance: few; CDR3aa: CSARDASGGGETQYF; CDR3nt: TGCAGTGCTAGAGATGCTAGCGGGGGGGGAGAGACCCAGTACTTC
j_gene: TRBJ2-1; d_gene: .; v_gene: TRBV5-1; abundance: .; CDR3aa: CASRTQLYNEQFF; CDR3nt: TGCGCCAGCCGGACGCAACTTTACAACGAGCAGTTCTTC
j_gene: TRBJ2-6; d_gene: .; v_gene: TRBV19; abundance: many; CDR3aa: CASSIGKGVSGANVLTF; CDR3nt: TGTGCCAGTAGTATAGGTAAGGGAGTCTCTGGGGCCAACGTCCTGACTTTC
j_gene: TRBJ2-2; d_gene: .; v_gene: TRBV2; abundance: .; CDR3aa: CASSARANTGELFF; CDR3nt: TGTGCCAGCAGTGCCAGGGCAAACACCGGGGAGCTGTTTTTT
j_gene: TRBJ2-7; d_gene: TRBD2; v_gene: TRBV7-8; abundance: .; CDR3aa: CASSLEHSGGRRSYNEQYF; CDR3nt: TGTGCCAGCAGCTTAGAGCATAGCGGGGGGAGGCGGTCCTACAATGAGCAGTACTTC
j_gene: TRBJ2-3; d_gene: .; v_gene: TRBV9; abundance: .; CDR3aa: CASTVGGGNTDTQYF; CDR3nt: TGTGCCAGCACCGTAGGGGGTGGGAACACAGATACGCAGTATTTT
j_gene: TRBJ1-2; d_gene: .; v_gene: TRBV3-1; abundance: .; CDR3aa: CASSQEPSYWSSPNYGYTF; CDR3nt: TGTGCCAGCAGCCAAGAGCCCTCATATTGGTCTTCTCCTAACTATGGCTACACCTTC
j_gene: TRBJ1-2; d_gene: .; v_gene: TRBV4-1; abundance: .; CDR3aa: CASSQVGTDYGYTF; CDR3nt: TGCGCCAGCAGCCAAGTAGGGACCGACTATGGCTACACCTTC
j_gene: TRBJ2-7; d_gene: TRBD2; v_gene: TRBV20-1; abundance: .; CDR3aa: CSARAGANYEQYF; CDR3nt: TGCAGTGCGAGAGCGGGGGCCAACTACGAGCAGTACTTC
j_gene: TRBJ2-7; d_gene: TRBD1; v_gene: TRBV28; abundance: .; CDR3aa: CASSSTGGLMNEQYF; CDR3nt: TGTGCCAGCAGTTCGACAGGGGGCTTAATGAACGAGCAGTACTTC
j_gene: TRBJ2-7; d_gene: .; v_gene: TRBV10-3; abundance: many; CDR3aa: CAIRSSSTGSYEQYF; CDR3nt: TGTGCCATCAGGAGCTCGTCGACAGGCTCCTACGAGCAGTACTTC
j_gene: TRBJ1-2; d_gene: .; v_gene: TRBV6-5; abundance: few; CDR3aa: CASSSPQSLNGYTF; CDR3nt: TGTGCCAGCAGTTCGCCACAGAGTTTAAATGGCTACACCTTC
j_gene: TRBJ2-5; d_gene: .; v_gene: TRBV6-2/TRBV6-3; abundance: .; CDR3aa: CASSYSGIIGTRTQYF; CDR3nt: TGTGCCAGCAGTTACTCGGGAATTATAGGGACCCGGACCCAGTACTTC
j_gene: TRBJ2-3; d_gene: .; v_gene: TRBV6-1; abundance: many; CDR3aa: CASSEGPYTDTQYF; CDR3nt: TGTGCCAGCAGTGAGGGGCCCTACACAGATACGCAGTATTTT
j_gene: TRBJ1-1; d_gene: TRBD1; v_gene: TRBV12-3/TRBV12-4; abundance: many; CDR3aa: CASTSGQGNTEAFF; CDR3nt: TGTGCCAGCACCTCGGGACAGGGTAACACTGAAGCTTTCTTT
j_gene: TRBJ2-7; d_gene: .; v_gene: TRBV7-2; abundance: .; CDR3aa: CASSQGAGRDKQYF; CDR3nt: TGTGCCAGCAGCCAAGGCGCGGGTCGCGACAAGCAGTACTTC
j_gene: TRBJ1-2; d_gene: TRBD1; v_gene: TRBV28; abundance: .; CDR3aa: CASSLDRAGRYGYTF; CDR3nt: TGTGCCAGCAGTTTAGACAGGGCGGGTCGATATGGCTACACCTTC
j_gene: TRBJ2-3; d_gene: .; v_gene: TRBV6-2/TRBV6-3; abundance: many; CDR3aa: CASSYEVRDTQYF; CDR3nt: TGTGCCAGCAGTTACGAAGTTAGGGATACGCAGTATTTT
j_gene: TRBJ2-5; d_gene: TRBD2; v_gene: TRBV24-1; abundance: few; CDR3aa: CATSDIGTSGGLETQYF; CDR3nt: TGTGCCACCAGTGACATTGGGACTAGCGGGGGGTTAGAGACCCAGTACTTC
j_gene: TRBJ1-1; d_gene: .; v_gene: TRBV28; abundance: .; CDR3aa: CASSLGTSRGAFF; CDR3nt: TGTGCCAGCAGTCTCGGGACGTCTAGAGGAGCTTTCTTT
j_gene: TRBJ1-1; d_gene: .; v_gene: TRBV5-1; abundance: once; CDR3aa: CASSLDGAGLEAFF; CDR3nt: TGCGCCAGCAGCTTGGACGGGGCTGGTTTGGAAGCTTTCTTT
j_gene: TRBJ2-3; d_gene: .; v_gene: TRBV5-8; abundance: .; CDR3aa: CASSRALGSTQYF; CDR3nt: TGTGCCAGCAGCCGGGCCCTCGGCTCTACGCAGTATTTT
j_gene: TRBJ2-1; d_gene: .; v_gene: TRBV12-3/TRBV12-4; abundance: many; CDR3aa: CASSLPLRTTDYNEQFF; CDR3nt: TGTGCCAGCAGTTTACCCCTCCGGACTACCGACTACAATGAGCAGTTCTTC
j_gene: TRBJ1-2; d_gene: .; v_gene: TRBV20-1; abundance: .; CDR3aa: CSASSGFSGYGNYDYTF; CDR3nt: TGCAGTGCTAGCTCAGGGTTTTCAGGGTACGGCAACTATGACTACACCTTC
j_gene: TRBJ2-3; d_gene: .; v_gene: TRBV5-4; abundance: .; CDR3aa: CASSIRTARWDTQYF; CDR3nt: TGTGCCAGCAGCATCCGGACGGCTCGGTGGGATACGCAGTATTTT
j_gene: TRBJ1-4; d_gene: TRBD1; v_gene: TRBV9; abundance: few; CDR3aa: CASSAPPGQGRLRTNEKLFF; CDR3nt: TGTGCCAGCAGCGCGCCCCCGGGACAGGGAAGACTGCGAACAAATGAAAAACTGTTTTTT
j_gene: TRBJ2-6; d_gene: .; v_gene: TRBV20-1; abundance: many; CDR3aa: CSARAPNSGANVLTF; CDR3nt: TGCAGTGCTAGAGCACCGAACTCTGGGGCCAACGTCCTGACTTTC
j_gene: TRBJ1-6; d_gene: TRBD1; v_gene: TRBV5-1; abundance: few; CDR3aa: CASSPGTGPDSPLHF; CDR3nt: TGCGCCAGCAGCCCAGGGACAGGGCCCGATTCACCCCTCCACTTT
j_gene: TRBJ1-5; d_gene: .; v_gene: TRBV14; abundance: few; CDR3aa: CASSQVICFSNQPQHF; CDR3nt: TGTGCCAGCAGCCAAGTGATTTGTTTTAGCAATCAGCCCCAGCATTTT
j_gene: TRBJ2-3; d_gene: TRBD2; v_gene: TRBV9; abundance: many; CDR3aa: CASSVEPPSGYSTDTQYF; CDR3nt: TGTGCCAGCAGCGTAGAGCCCCCTAGCGGGTATAGCACAGATACGCAGTATTTT
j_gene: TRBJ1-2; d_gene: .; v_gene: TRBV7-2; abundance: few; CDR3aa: CASSFTESNYGYTF; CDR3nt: TGTGCCAGCAGCTTCACAGAGTCTAACTATGGCTACACCTTC
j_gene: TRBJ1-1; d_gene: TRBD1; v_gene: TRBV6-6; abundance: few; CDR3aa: CASSGRTGTNTEAFF; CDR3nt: TGTGCCAGCAGTGGTAGGACAGGGACGAACACTGAAGCTTTCTTT
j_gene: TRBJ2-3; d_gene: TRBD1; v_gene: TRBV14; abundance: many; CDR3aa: CASSQGTGGARDTQYF; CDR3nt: TGTGCCAGCAGCCAAGGGACAGGGGGCGCGAGAGATACGCAGTATTTT
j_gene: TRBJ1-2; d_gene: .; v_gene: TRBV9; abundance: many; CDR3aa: CASSVGYYGYTF; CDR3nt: TGTGCCAGCAGCGTAGGATACTATGGCTACACCTTC
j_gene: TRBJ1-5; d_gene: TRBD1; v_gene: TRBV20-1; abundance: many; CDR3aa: CSARTGGRNQPQHF; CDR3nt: TGCAGTGCTAGGACAGGGGGTCGTAATCAGCCCCAGCATTTT